This entry is about one T cell receptor (beta chain). The antigen is undetermined. Each PCR replicate from the sorted subsets contained about 200 ng DNA, which is about 31,000 T cell genomes. The repertoire was sequenced with immunoSEQ multiplex PCR; TCRdb's copy has only in-frame clones and lacks some. The table lists some 2 million clones, approximately 94% of them singletons. The record originates from a study of shared clonotypes between healthy human individuals. Study findings and constraints: Clonotypes which were not shared had lower generation probabilities than clonotypes that all four donors shared. A generally larger estimated richness was seen in naive subsets than in memory subsets.

Between the trimmed V and J ends, which lost 5 bases and 6 bases, there was a span of 14 bases. The CDR3 spans 13 residues. Looked up from germline, CDR1 is SEHNR and CDR2 is FQNEAQ (reference sequence). Terminally differentiated effector memory CD45RA+ cells were left out of the naive CD8 fraction, which was CD45RO-negative and positively selected for CCR7. This TCR derives from a man younger than 35 in good health. J is TRBJ2-7 and V is TRBV7-9; no clear D gene. What was sequenced was naive CD8+ T cells sorted from blood. The CDR3 sequence: CASSAGPSIEQYF. CDR3 sequence (DNA): TGTGCCAGCAGCGCCGGACCCTCCATCGAGCAGTACTTC.